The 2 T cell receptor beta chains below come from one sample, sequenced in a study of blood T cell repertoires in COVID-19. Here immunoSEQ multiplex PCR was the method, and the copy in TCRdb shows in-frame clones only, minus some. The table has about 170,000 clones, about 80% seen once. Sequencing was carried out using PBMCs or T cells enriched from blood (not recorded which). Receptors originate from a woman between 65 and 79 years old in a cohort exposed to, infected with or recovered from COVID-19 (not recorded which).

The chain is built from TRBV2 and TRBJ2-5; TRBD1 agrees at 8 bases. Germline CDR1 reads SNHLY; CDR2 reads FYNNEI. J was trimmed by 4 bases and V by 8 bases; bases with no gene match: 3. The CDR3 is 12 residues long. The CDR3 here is CASQGAGETQYF. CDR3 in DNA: TGTGCCAGCCAGGGGGCCGGAGAGACCCAGTACTTC.

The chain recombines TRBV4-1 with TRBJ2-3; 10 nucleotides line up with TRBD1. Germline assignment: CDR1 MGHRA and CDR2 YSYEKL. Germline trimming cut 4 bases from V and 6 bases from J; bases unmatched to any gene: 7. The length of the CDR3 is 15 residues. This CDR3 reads CASSPGTGAGDTQYF. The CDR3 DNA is TGCGCCAGCAGCCCCGGGACAGGGGCAGGGGATACGCAGTATTTT.